Sequencing of this T cell receptor (beta chain) was carried out in a study of cytomegalovirus exposure and HLA in healthy donors. Study conclusions and caveats: In a later analysis, CMV-associated beta chains were mostly HLA-associated, it appeared.

J gave up 8 bases and V 5 bases, and 11 bases lay outside the gene matches. The CDR3 has 15 amino acids. Per germline, CDR1 SEHNR and CDR2 FQNEAQ (reference sequence). To note about this clone: Its antigen is unidentified.

PCR used 60 Vbeta primers and 13 Jbeta primers. Measured with immunoSEQ multiplex PCR; TCRdb has only the in-frame clones, and not every one. The data contain approximately 210,000 clones, around 83% of them singletons. The sample taken for sequencing was PBMCs. The J gene is TRBJ1-4, the V gene TRBV7-9, with 7 bases aligning to TRBD1. This receptor was obtained from a woman in her thirties or forties in good health and CMV-seronegative. This chain's CDR3 is CASSQGDSFGEKLFF. In DNA, the CDR3 is TGTGCCAGCAGCCAGGGGGACAGCTTTGGGGAAAAACTGTTTTTT.